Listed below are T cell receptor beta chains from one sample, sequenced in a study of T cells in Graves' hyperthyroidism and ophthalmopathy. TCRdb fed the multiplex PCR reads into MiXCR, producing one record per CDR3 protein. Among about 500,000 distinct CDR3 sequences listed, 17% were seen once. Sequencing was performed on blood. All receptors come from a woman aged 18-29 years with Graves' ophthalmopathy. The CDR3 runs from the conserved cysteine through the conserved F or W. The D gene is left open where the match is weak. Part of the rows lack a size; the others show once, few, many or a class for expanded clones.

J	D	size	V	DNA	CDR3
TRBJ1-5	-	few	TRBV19	TGTGCCAGTAGTAGAGCAGACAGGTTCCTCAATCAGCCCCAGCATTTT	CASSRADRFLNQPQHF
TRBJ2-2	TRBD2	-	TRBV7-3	TGTGCCAGCAGGGCGAGCGGGAGTACCGGGGAGCTGTTTTTT	CASRASGSTGELFF
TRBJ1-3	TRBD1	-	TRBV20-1	TGCAGTGCAGAAGGGCAGGGGGCTCCTGGAAACACCATATATTTT	CSAEGQGAPGNTIYF
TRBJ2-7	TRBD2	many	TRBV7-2	TGTGCCAGCAGCATACTAGCGGGAGGCAACGAGCAGTACTTC	CASSILAGGNEQYF
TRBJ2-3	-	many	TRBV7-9	TGTGCCAGCAGCCCAAGGACGTACGACACAGATACGCAGTATTTT	CASSPRTYDTDTQYF
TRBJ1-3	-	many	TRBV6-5	TGTGCCAGCAGTTACGGCTCTGGAAACACCATATATTTT	CASSYGSGNTIYF
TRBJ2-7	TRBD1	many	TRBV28	TGTGCCAGCAGGCCCGACAGGGGAGATGTCTACGAGCAGTACTTC	CASRPDRGDVYEQYF
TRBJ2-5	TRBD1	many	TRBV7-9	TGTGCCAGCAGCTTTGTCTTCGAACAGGGGAAAGAGACCCAGTACTTC	CASSFVFEQGKETQYF
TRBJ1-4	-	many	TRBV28	TGTGCCAGCAGCCCCTTTCGTTCTGCAACTAATGAAAAACTGTTTTTT	CASSPFRSATNEKLFF
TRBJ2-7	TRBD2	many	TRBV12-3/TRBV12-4	TGTGCCAGCAGTTTAGGTCCGGGACTAGCCCACGAGCAGTACTTC	CASSLGPGLAHEQYF
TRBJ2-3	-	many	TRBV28	TGTGCCAGCAGTTCCTCCAGGCGGACCTATACGCAGTATTTT	CASSSSRRTYTQYF
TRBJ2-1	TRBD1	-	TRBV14	TGTGCCAGCAGACCCGGGACAGGGAGCTACAATGAGCAGTTCTTC	CASRPGTGSYNEQFF
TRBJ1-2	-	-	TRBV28	TGTGCCAGCAGTTTTTCGGCGTGGGGAGATGGCTACACCTTC	CASSFSAWGDGYTF
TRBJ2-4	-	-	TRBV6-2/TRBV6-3	TGTGCCAGCGGAGATGAGGGATTGGCCAAAAACATTCAGTACTTC	CASGDEGLAKNIQYF
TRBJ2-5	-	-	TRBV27	TGTGCCAGCAGTTTATCGAGTTCGAGCCAAGAGACCCAGTACTTC	CASSLSSSSQETQYF
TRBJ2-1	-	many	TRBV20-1	TGCAGTGCTAGAGCGCTCTCCTACAATGAGCAGTTCTTC	CSARALSYNEQFF
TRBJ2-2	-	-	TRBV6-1	TGTGCCAGCAGTCTGCTGACCGAGACCGGGGAGCTGTTTTTT	CASSLLTETGELFF
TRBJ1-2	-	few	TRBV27	TGTGCCAGCTTCGGACTGGATCGAGGCTACACCTTC	CASFGLDRGYTF
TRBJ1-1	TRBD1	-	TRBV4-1	TGCGCCAGCAGCCGAGGGACAGGAAAAACTGAAGCTTTCTTT	CASSRGTGKTEAFF
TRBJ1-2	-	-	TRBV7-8	TGTGCCAGCAGCCCCGGACATTTCTATGGCTACACCTTC	CASSPGHFYGYTF
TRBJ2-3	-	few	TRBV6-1	TGTGCCAGCAGTGAACATCGGGGAGGCAAGATCGGCACAGATACGCAGTATTTT	CASSEHRGGKIGTDTQYF
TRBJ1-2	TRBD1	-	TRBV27	TGTGCCAGCAGCTTGGATACCAGGGGGCCCAACTATGGCTACACCTTC	CASSLDTRGPNYGYTF
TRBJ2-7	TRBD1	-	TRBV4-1	TGCGCCAGCAGCCAAGAACAAAGACAGGGTATCCACGAGCAGTACTTC	CASSQEQRQGIHEQYF
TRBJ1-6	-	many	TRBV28	TGTGCCAGCAGTTATCAGGGGTTTAGGTCACCCCTCCACTTT	CASSYQGFRSPLHF
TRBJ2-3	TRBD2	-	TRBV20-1	TGCAGTGCTAGAGTCCCGGGACTAGCGGGACTGCGTCTTGCAGATACGCAGTATTTT	CSARVPGLAGLRLADTQYF
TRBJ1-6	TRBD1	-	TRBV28	TGTGCCAGCAGTCCCATAGGGACAGGGGATTTTAATTCACCCCTCCACTTT	CASSPIGTGDFNSPLHF
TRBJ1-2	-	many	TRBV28	TGTGCCAGCAGTTCACGGAGGCCCTATGGCTACACCTTC	CASSSRRPYGYTF
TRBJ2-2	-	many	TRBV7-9	TGTGCCAGCCAGGGGGACTCCACCGGGGAGCTGTTTTTT	CASQGDSTGELFF
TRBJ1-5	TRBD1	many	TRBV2	TGTGCCAGCAGTGAATCGACAGGGAATCAGCCCCAGCATTTT	CASSESTGNQPQHF
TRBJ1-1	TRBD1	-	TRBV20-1	TGCAGTGCGGAAAACAGGGGTCCCGAAGCTTTCTTT	CSAENRGPEAFF
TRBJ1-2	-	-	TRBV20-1	TGCAGTGCTAGTAGCGGACAGGGCTACACCTTC	CSASSGQGYTF
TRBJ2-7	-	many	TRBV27	TGTGCCAGCAGTTTGCTCGAGGGTACGGACGAGCAGTACTTC	CASSLLEGTDEQYF
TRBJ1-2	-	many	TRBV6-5	TGTGCCAGCAGTTCGTTTGGGGACCGCTACACCTTC	CASSSFGDRYTF
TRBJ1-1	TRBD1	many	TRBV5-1	TGCGCCAGCAGCCCCGGACAGGGGGAGGCTTTCTTT	CASSPGQGEAFF
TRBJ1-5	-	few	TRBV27	TGTGCCAGCAGCTTAAGCCCGGGATCCCATCAGCCCCAGCATTTT	CASSLSPGSHQPQHF
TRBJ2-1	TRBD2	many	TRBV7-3	TGTGCCAGCAGCCCCGGGCCGACTAGCGGGAGGGCTCAGGGTGAGCAGTTCTTC	CASSPGPTSGRAQGEQFF
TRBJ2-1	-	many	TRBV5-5	TGTGCCAGCAGCTTAGGTGTCAGCAATGAGCAGTTCTTC	CASSLGVSNEQFF
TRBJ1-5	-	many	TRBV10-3	TGTGCCATCAGTGACCCGAACAGAGCCGGGGATCAGCCCCAGCATTTT	CAISDPNRAGDQPQHF
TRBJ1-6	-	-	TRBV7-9	TGTGCCAGCAGCCTACAGGCCTATAATTCACCCCTCCACTTT	CASSLQAYNSPLHF
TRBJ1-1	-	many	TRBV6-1	TGTGCCAGCAGAGAAGTCTTGAACACTGAAGCTTTCTTT	CASREVLNTEAFF
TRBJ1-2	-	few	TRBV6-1	TGTGCCAGCAGTGAATGGGGGCCCCCGCAGGACTATGGCTACACCTTC	CASSEWGPPQDYGYTF
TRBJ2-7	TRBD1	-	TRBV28	TGTGCCAGCAGTTTGATTGGGTGGACAGGCCGGGAATACGAGCAGTACTTC	CASSLIGWTGREYEQYF